The following is a TCR beta chain sequence with its context. What it recognizes is unknown. The record originates from a study of post-analysis software for immune sequencing data. As for the study in general: Relapsing-remitting, secondary progressive and progressive-relapsing multiple sclerosis were all included among the disease courses. The study, taken as a whole, reports: Diversity measured as normalized Chao1 was significantly lower in multiple sclerosis patients than in controls. In patients, four to six TRBV segments were more frequent than in controls, with TRBV5-6, TRBV5-1 and TRBV20-1 among them.

The library was made from cDNA and included unique molecular identifiers. Roughly 470,000 cDNA molecules came from 1 to 10 million T cells. TCRdb processed the PCR reads anew with MiXCR; each CDR3 protein has one entry. The sample carries roughly 540,000 distinct CDR3 sequences, around 36% recorded once. Germline CDR1 and CDR2: LGHDT and YNNKEL (reference sequence). There are 16 residues in the CDR3. V lost 1 base and J lost 0, with 9 bases in between. This chain joins TRBV3-1 and TRBJ2-2; D is uncertain. The sample comprised blood. The sequence was collected from a girl under 18 with multiple sclerosis. CDR3 in amino acids: CASSQGGSPNTGELFF. CDR3 DNA sequence: TGTGCCAGCAGCCAAGGAGGTAGCCCGAACACCGGGGAGCTGTTTTTT.